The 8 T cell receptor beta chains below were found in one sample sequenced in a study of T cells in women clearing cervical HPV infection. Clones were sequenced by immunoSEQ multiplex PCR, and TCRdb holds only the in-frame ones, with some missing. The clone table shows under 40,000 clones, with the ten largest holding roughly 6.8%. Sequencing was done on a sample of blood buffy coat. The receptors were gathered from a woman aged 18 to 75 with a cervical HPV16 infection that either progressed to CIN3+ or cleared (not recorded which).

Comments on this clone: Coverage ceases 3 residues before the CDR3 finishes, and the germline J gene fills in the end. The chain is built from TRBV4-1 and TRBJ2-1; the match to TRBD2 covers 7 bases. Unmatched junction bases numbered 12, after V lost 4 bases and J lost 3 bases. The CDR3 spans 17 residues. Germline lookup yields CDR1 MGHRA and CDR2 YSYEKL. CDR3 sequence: CASSPLGAGTDYNEQFF. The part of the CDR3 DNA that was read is TGCGCCAGCAGCCCATTAGGAGCGGGAACGGACTACAATGAG.

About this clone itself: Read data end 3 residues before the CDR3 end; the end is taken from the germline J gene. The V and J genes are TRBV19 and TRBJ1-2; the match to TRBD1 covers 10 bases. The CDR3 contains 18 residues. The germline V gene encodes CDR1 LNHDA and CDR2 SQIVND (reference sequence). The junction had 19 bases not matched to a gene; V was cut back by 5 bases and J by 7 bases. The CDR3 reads CASSALPGQGRGVGGYTF. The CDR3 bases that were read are TGTGCCAGTAGTGCGCTTCCGGGACAGGGGAGAGGTGTCGGTGGC.

The CDR3 bases that were read are TGTGCCAGCAGTGAAGAGCGGGGGGCTGGAGATACC. This translates into CASSEERGAGDT. The complete CDR3 reads CASSEERGAGDTQYF. The rearrangement uses TRBV2 and TRBJ2-5, with TRBD2 matching 9 bases. The read halts 3 residues ahead of the CDR3 end, with the missing end drawn from the germline J gene. The CDR3 contains 15 residues. Germline CDR1 SNHLY, CDR2 FYNNEI.

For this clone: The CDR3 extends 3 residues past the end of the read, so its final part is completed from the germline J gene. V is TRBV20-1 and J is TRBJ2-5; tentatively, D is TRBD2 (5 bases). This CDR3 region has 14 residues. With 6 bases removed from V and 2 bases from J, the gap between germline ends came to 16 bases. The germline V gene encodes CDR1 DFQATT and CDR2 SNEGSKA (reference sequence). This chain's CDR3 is CSAGISERQETQYF. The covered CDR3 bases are TGCAGTGCGGGGATCTCCGAGCGGCAAGAGACC.

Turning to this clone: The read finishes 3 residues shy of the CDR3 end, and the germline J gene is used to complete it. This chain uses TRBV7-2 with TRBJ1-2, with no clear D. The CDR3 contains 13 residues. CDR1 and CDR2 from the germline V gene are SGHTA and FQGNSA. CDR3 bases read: TGTGCCAGCAGCTTAGTAGCCAAAAACATC. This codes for CASSLVAKNI. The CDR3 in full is CASSLVAKNIYTF.

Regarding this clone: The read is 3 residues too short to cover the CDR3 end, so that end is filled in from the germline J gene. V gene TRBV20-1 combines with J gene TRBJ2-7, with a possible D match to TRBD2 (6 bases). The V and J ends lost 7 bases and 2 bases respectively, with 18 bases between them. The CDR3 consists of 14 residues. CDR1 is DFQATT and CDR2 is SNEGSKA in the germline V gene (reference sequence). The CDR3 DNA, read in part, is TGCAGTGTCCCTGGGGGGATCGAGGCCTACGAG. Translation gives CSVPGGIEAYE. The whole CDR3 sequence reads CSVPGGIEAYEQYF.

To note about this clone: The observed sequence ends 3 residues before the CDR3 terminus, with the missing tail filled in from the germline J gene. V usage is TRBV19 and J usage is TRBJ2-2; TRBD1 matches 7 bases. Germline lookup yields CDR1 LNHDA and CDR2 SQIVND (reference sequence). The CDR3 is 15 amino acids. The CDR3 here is CASSFGGQLNEKLFF. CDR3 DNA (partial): TGTGCCAGTAGTTTTGGGGGACAGCTTAATGAAAAG.

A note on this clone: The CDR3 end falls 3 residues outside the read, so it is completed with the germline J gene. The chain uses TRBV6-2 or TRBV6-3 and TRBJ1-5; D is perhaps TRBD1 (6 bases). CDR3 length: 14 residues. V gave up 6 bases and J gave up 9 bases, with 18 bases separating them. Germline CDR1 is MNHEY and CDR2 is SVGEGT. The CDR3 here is CASSSQGQPTPQHF. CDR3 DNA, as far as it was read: TGTGCCAGCAGCTCACAGGGTCAACCAACGCCC.